This entry lists 20 T cell receptor beta chains sequenced from one sample in a study of blood T cell repertoires in COVID-19. TCRdb's copy holds only in-frame clones and misses some; the assay was immunoSEQ multiplex PCR. This sample has more than 250,000 clones, with 75% to 90% found just once. Source material: peripheral blood. Source of these receptors: a woman aged 45-65 years with COVID-19, enrolled during active disease.

V is TRBV6-5 and J is TRBJ1-1; D uncertain. V dropped 6 bases and J dropped 6 bases, with 11 bases sitting between them. This CDR3 has 12 residues. CDR1 and CDR2 (germline): MNHEY, SVGAGI. This chain's CDR3 is CASSSWESEAFF. CDR3 sequence (DNA): TGTGCCAGCAGCTCCTGGGAGTCTGAAGCTTTCTTT.

This clone has just one count. V is TRBV11-3 and J is TRBJ2-1; tentatively, D is TRBD2 (6 bases). The CDR3 is 13 residues long. V lost 3 bases and J lost 7, with 10 bases in between. Germline lookup yields CDR1 SGHNT and CDR2 YENEEA. CDR3 sequence: CASSLNGLNEQFF. The CDR3 DNA reads TGTGCCAGCAGCTTGAACGGACTAAATGAGCAGTTCTTC. Full variable domain (missing parts from reference TRBV11-3 and TRBJ2-1): EAGVVQSPRYKIIEKKQPVAFWCNPISGHNTLYWYLQNLGQGPELLIRYENEEAVDDSQLPKDRFSAERLKGVDSTLKIQPAELGDSAVYLCASSLNGLNEQFFGPGTRLTVL.

V usage is TRBV10-2 and J usage is TRBJ1-5, with a tentative D call TRBD1 (5 bases). Trimming cost V 4 bases and J 7 bases, with 20 bases left between them. Germline V gene lookup returns CDR1 WSHSY and CDR2 SAAADI. This CDR3 comprises 16 residues. The CDR3 DNA is TGCGCCAGCAGTGGAGACAGCCCCGATTCGACGCAGCCCCAGCATTTT. This codes for CASSGDSPDSTQPQHF.

The chain combines TRBV2 with TRBJ2-5, with D perhaps matching TRBD1 (6 bases). Germline V gene data show CDR1 as SNHLY and CDR2 as FYNNEI. There are 13 residues in the CDR3. V lost 3 bases, J lost 13 bases, and 18 bases lay in between. The CDR3 reads CASSESGTGSPYF. In DNA, the CDR3 is TGTGCCAGCAGTGAGAGTGGTACAGGGTCTCCGTACTTC. The variable domain in full, completed from reference TRBV2 and TRBJ2-5, reads EPEVTQTPSHQVTQMGQEVILRCVPISNHLYFYWYRQILGQKVEFLVSFYNNEISEKSEIFDDQFSVERPDGSNFTLKIRSTKLEDSAMYFCASSESGTGSPYFGPGTRLLVL.

The chain combines TRBV15 with TRBJ2-2; D may be TRBD1 (6 bases). This CDR3 is 13 amino acids long. V shed 2 bases and J shed 8 bases, with 9 bases lying between them. Germline V lookup: CDR1 LNHNV, CDR2 YYDKDF (reference sequence). CDR3 nucleotides: TGTGCCACCAGCAGAACAGGGTTTGGGGAGCTGTTTTTT. Amino acids: CATSRTGFGELFF.

V and J are TRBV5-4 and TRBJ2-2, with a tentative D call TRBD2 (5 bases). CDR1 SGHNT and CDR2 YYREEE come from the germline V gene (reference sequence). The CDR3 is 14 residues long. Trimming left V 3 bases short and J 5 bases short, with 11 bases between. The CDR3 DNA sequence: TGTGCCAGCAGCTGGGGAGACGGGACCGGGGAGCTGTTTTTT. It specifies CASSWGDGTGELFF.

The rearrangement joins TRBV7-2 to TRBJ2-1, with a weak D call TRBD2 (5 bases). The CDR3 runs to 14 residues. Trimming stripped 5 bases from V and 12 bases from J, with 20 bases between. Per germline, CDR1 SGHTA and CDR2 FQGNSA. DNA of the CDR3: TGTGCCAGCAGCCCCGAATATGCCTCGGAGGCGCAGTTCTTC. It specifies CASSPEYASEAQFF.

This clone has only one observation. V and J are TRBV24-1 and TRBJ1-2; 7 bases are a match to TRBD1. CDR3 size: 12 residues. J lost 6 bases, V lost 3 bases, and 0 bases had no gene match. The germline CDR1 and CDR2 sequences are KGHDR and SFDVKD. The CDR3 nucleotides are TGTGCCACCAGTGATACAGGGGATGGCTACACCTTC. It specifies CATSDTGDGYTF.

The rearrangement joins TRBV7-9 to TRBJ1-4, with 10 positions matching TRBD1. V gave up 1 base and J gave up 8 bases; unmatched junction bases: 4. In germline, CDR1 is SEHNR, CDR2 FQNEAQ (reference sequence). This CDR3 comprises 15 residues. The chain's CDR3 is CASSLGQGAGEKLFF. The CDR3 nucleotides read TGTGCCAGCAGCTTAGGACAGGGGGCCGGGGAAAAACTGTTTTTT.

The chain uses TRBV11-2 and TRBJ2-7; no clear D gene. Between the trimmed V and J ends, which lost 0 bases and 1 base, there was a span of 10 bases. Germline CDR1 reads SGHAT; CDR2 reads FQNNGV. The CDR3 covers 15 residues. The CDR3: CASSLDGLRSYEQYF. The DNA for the CDR3 is TGTGCCAGCAGCTTAGATGGGCTGAGATCCTACGAGCAGTACTTC.

The genes are TRBV11-2 and TRBJ2-5; TRBD2 matches 7 bases. Per germline, CDR1 SGHAT and CDR2 FQNNGV. The CDR3 consists of 18 residues. V dropped 5 bases and J dropped 0; count of bases not matched to a gene: 15. The CDR3 spells CASSPEGATSMYQETQYF. CDR3 in DNA: TGTGCCAGCAGCCCCGAGGGCGCGACTAGCATGTACCAAGAGACCCAGTACTTC.

Only one count was recorded for this clone. V is TRBV19 and J is TRBJ1-5; tentative D call: TRBD1 (5 bases). V shed 6 bases and J shed 6 bases, with 15 bases lying between them. From germline, CDR1 is LNHDA and CDR2 SQIVND (reference sequence). The CDR3 sequence is 14 residues long. In nucleotides, the CDR3 is TGTGCCAGTAGCGAGACCGGGACTTTTCAGCCCCAGCATTTT. Its protein product is CASSETGTFQPQHF.

V usage is TRBV7-2 and J usage is TRBJ1-2; no definite D call. Trimming cost V 3 bases and J 5 bases, with 16 bases left between them. CDR1 and CDR2 (germline): SGHTA, FQGNSA. The CDR3 totals 15 residues. CDR3 sequence (DNA): TGTGCCAGCAGCTTTTCCATCGGGGTGGGGTATGGCTACACCTTC. Its translation: CASSFSIGVGYGYTF.

This clone was counted between two and nine times. V is TRBV28 and J is TRBJ1-1, with TRBD1 as a possible D gene (6 bases). Trimming removed 7 bases at V and 10 bases at J, with 19 bases between. This CDR3 region has 13 residues. Germline-derived CDR1 and CDR2 are MDHEN and SYDVKM. CDR3 sequence: CASTGAGAPRAFF. For the CDR3, the DNA is TGTGCCAGCACCGGAGCGGGGGCACCTCGAGCTTTCTTT.

The chain employs TRBV18 and TRBJ1-5, with TRBD1 identical over 8 bases. CDR3 length: 15 amino acids. V was pared by 3 bases and J by 3 bases, with 4 bases of the junction left unmatched. Looked up from germline, CDR1 is KGHSH and CDR2 is LQKENI. The CDR3: CASSPSDRDNQPQHF. CDR3 sequence (DNA): TGTGCCAGCTCACCCTCGGACAGGGACAATCAGCCCCAGCATTTT.

The V call is TRBV6-5, the J call TRBJ1-2, with 7 bases that match TRBD1. Germline assignment: CDR1 MNHEY and CDR2 SVGAGI. V was clipped by 6 bases and J by 3 bases; unmatched bases: 10. CDR3 length: 15 residues. The chain's CDR3 is CASSPGTAGDYGYTF. DNA for the CDR3: TGTGCCAGCAGCCCCGGGACAGCCGGCGACTATGGCTACACCTTC.

As concerns this clone: One end of the junction fails to match germline, which may point to a read error. The CDR3: CARSEGTGAHEQFF. Here the CDR3 DNA reads TGTGCCAGGAGTGAGGGGACGGGAGCTCATGAGCAGTTCTTC. V usage is TRBV6-1 and J usage is TRBJ2-1; TRBD2 might be the D (6 bases). The germline CDR1 and CDR2 sequences are MNHNS and SASEGT. This CDR3 region has 14 residues.

The chain joins TRBV30 to TRBJ2-2; TRBD2 matches 14 bases. The junction had 4 bases not matched to a gene; V was cut back by 3 bases and J by 1 base. From germline, CDR1 is GTSNPN and CDR2 SVGIG (reference sequence). This CDR3 comprises 17 residues. The CDR3 coding sequence is TGTGCCTGGAGGGGACTAGCGGGAGAACAGAACACCGGGGAGCTGTTTTTT. This translates into CAWRGLAGEQNTGELFF. Full variable domain (missing parts from reference TRBV30 and TRBJ2-2): SQTIHQWPATLVQPVGSPLSLECTVEGTSNPNLYWYRQAAGRGLQLLFYSVGIGQISSEVPQNLSASRPQDRQFILSSKKLLLSDSGFYLCAWRGLAGEQNTGELFFGEGSRLTVL.

This clone has a single count. CDR3: CASSQASGDTDTQYF. The CDR3 region has the DNA TGTGCCAGCAGCCAGGCGAGCGGAGACACAGATACGCAGTATTTT. The chain employs TRBV7-6 and TRBJ2-3, with D possibly matching TRBD2 (5 bases). This CDR3 contains 15 residues. In germline, CDR1 is SGHVS, CDR2 FNYEAQ. Trimming cost V 5 bases and J 2 bases, with 14 bases left between them.

The rearrangement links TRBV7-2 to TRBJ1-2, with D perhaps TRBD1 (5 bases). Trimming cost V 0 bases and J 3 bases, with 8 bases left between them. The CDR3 is 14 residues long. Germline V gene data show CDR1 as SGHTA and CDR2 as FQGNSA. The CDR3 sequence: CASSLAGGDYGYTF. DNA for the CDR3: TGTGCCAGCAGCTTAGCGGGGGGGGACTATGGCTACACCTTC. Full variable domain (missing parts from reference TRBV7-2 and TRBJ1-2): GAGVSQSPSNKVTEKGKDVELRCDPISGHTALYWYRQSLGQGLEFLIYFQGNSAPDKSGLPSDRFSAERTGGSVSTLTIQRTQQEDSAVYLCASSLAGGDYGYTFGSGTRLTVV.